The T cell receptor (beta chain) under discussion was sequenced for a study of control samples from healthy donors and cancer patients. Here immunoSEQ multiplex PCR was the method, and the copy in TCRdb shows in-frame clones only, minus some. Of about 100,000 clones in the sample, about 88% were seen once. Germline assignment: CDR1 SGHRS and CDR2 YFSETQ. The CDR3 extends over 15 amino acids. V lost 0 bases and J lost 8, with 14 bases in between. The chain carries TRBV5-1 and TRBJ2-2, with D possibly being TRBD1 (5 bases). This TCR was sampled from a woman aged 45-65 years in good health. The source material was blood. Here the CDR3 DNA reads TGCGCCAGCAGCTTGGCAGGACATGGAACGGGGGAGCTGTTTTTT. This translates into CASSLAGHGTGELFF.